Below are 5 T cell receptor beta chains sequenced from a single sample in a study of CD8 T cells in ankylosing spondylitis. TCRdb fed the 5' RACE reads into MiXCR, producing one record per CDR3 protein. Of about 150,000 distinct CDR3 sequences in the sample, approximately 7.3% were seen once. The sequenced material came from blood, either unsorted or a sorted T cell fraction (not recorded which). The receptors originated from a female donor with ankylosing spondylitis or in good health (not recorded which).

In its sample, this clonotype was seen many times. This sequence joins TRBV5-1 and TRBJ2-2; tentative D call: TRBD2 (6 bases). This CDR3 has 15 residues. V was cut by 2 bases and J by 2 bases, with 10 bases left in between. Germline V gene sequence: CDR1 SGHRS, CDR2 YFSETQ. The CDR3 sequence is CASSLGGLNTGELFF. The CDR3 DNA reads TGCGCCAGCAGCTTAGGAGGGCTAAACACCGGGGAGCTGTTTTTT.

In this sample, this clonotype turned up many times. J is TRBJ2-1 and V is TRBV28, with TRBD2 as a possible D gene (5 bases). The CDR3 has 13 amino acids. Looked up from germline, CDR1 is MDHEN and CDR2 is SYDVKM. Trimming left V 6 bases short and J 6 bases short, with 12 bases between. CDR3 coding DNA: TGTGCCAGCAGCCGCGGGTGGAGCAATGAGCAGTTCTTC. Translated: CASSRGWSNEQFF.

The rearrangement joins TRBV7-2 to TRBJ1-2; 8 bases map to TRBD1. The germline V gene encodes CDR1 SGHTA and CDR2 FQGNSA. The CDR3 covers 13 residues. The J segment lost 13 bases and the V segment lost 8 bases, leaving 15 bases of the junction unmatched. CDR3 loop: CASGNPGTGPFTF. The CDR3 nucleotides read TGTGCCAGCGGCAACCCGGGGACAGGACCTTTCACCTTC.

There are many counts of this clonotype. The chain couples TRBV7-3 to TRBJ2-1; 11 positions agree with TRBD2. Germline values: CDR1 SGHTA, CDR2 FQGTGA. The CDR3 extends over 15 amino acids. V was pared by 6 bases and J by 8 bases, with 9 bases of the junction left unmatched. The CDR3, as DNA: TGTGCCAGCAGTTCTCTAGCGGGGGGCTATGATGAGCAGTTCTTC. This gives the protein CASSSLAGGYDEQFF.

At least ten counts were recorded for this clonotype. The chain uses TRBV7-3 and TRBJ2-1, with 10 nucleotides matching TRBD2. Trimming removed 2 bases from V and 1 base from J; junction bases left unmatched: 5. Germline CDR1 and CDR2: SGHTA and FQGTGA. The CDR3 sequence is 17 residues long. The CDR3 here is CASSLHSGGASYNEQFF. As DNA, the CDR3 is TGTGCCAGCAGCTTACACAGCGGGGGGGCGTCCTACAATGAGCAGTTCTTC.